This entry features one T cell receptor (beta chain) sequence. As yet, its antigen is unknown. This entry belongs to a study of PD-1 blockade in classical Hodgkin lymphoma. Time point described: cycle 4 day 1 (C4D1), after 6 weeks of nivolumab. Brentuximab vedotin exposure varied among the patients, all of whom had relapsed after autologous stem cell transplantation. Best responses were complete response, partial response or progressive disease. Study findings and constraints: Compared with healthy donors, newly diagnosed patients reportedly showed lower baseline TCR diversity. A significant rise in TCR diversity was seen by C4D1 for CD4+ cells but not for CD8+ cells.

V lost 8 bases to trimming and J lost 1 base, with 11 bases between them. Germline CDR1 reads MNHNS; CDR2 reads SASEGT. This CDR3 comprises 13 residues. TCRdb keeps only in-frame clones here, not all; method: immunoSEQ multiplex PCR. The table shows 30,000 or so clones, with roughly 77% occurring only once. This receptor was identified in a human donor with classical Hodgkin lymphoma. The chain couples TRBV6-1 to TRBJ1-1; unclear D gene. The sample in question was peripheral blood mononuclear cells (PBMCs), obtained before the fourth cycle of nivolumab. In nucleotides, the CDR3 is TGTGCCAGCGGGTCGCTACCGAACACTGAAGCTTTCTTT. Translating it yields CASGSLPNTEAFF.